This paragraph reports one T cell receptor (beta chain). The data are from a study of T cell changes during pregnancy in multiple sclerosis. Repertoires were generated with immunoSEQ multiplex PCR, while TCRdb's copy carries only in-frame clones and drops some. The sample includes 84,000 or so clones, about 94% of them seen just once. In germline, CDR1 is LNHNV, CDR2 YYDKDF (reference sequence). This CDR3 has 12 residues. V was clipped by 2 bases and J by 3 bases, with 5 bases between them. The chain is built from TRBV15 and TRBJ2-7; unclear D gene. The clonotype originates from a female donor with multiple sclerosis, enrolled in a pregnancy study. Sequences were derived from peripheral blood, sampled in the third trimester of pregnancy. CDR3 nucleotide sequence: TGTGCCACCAGCAGATATTACTACGAGCAGTACTTC. Encoded protein: CATSRYYYEQYF.